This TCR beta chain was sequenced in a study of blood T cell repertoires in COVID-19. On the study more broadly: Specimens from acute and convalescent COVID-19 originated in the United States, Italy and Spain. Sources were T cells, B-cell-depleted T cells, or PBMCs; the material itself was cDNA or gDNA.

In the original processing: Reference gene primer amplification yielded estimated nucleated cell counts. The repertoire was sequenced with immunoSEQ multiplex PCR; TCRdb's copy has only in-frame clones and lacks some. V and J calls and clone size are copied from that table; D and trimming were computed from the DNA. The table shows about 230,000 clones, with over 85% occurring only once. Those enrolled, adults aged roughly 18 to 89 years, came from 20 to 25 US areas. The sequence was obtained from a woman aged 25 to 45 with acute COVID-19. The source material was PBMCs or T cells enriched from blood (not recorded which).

This CDR3 is CASSQPTKAGGINEQFF. The CDR3 bases are TGCGCCAGCAGCCAACCAACAAAAGCGGGGGGCATCAACGAGCAGTTCTTC. The chain is built from TRBV5-1 and TRBJ2-1; TRBD2 matches 9 bases. The CDR3 is 17 amino acids. After removal of 4 bases from V and 10 bases from J, the junction contained 18 bases not matched to a gene. The V gene's germline CDR1 is SGHRS and CDR2 YFSETQ.